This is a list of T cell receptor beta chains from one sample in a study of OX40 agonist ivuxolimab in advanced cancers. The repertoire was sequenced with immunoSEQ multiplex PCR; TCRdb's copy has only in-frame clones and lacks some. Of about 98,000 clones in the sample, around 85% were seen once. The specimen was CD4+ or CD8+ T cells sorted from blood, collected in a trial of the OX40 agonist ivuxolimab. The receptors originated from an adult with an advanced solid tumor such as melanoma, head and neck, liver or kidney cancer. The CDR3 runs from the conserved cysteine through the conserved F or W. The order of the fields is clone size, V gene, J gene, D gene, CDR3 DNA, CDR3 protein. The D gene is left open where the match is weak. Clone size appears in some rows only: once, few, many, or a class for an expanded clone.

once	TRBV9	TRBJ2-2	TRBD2	TGTGCCAGCAGCGTAGGGGCTAGCGGGAGCCACGGGGAGCTGTTTTTT	CASSVGASGSHGELFF
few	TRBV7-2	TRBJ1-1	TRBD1	TGTGCCAGCAGCGACAGGGGAAGGGACACTGAAGCTTTCTTT	CASSDRGRDTEAFF
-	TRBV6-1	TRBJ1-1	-	TGTGCCAGCAGTGTGGGACCGATGAACACTGAAGCTTTCTTT	CASSVGPMNTEAFF
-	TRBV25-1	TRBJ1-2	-	TGTGCCAGCACCCAGGACGCTTCCTATGGCTACACCTTC	CASTQDASYGYTF
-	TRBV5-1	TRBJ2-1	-	TGCGCCAGCAGCTTGGTACCTAGCTTGGGCAATGAGCAGTTCTTC	CASSLVPSLGNEQFF
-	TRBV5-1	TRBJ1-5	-	TGCGCCAGCAGCTTGGCCGCAGGGATGGATCAGCCCCAGCATTTT	CASSLAAGMDQPQHF
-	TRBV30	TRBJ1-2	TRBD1	TGTGCCTGGAGGGGGACAGTTCTTAACTATGGCTACACCTTC	CAWRGTVLNYGYTF
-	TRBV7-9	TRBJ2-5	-	TGTGCCAGCAGCCCCGTTTCCGAGACCCAGTACTTC	CASSPVSETQYF
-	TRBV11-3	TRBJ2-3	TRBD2	TGTGCCAGCAGCTTACAAAGCGGGGGTTGGGGCACAGATACGCAGTATTTT	CASSLQSGGWGTDTQYF
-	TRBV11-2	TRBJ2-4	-	TGTGCCAGCAGCTTAGACTACCTAGCCAAAAACATTCAGTACTTC	CASSLDYLAKNIQYF
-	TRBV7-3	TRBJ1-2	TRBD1	TGTGCCAGCAGCCCAAACAGGGGACCTAACTATGGCTACACCTTC	CASSPNRGPNYGYTF
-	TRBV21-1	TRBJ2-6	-	TGTGCCAGCAGCAAAGAGAGGGTGCAGGGGGCGTCGGGGGCCAACGTCCTGACTTTC	CASSKERVQGASGANVLTF
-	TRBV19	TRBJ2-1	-	TGTGCCAGTAGTATCTCGACCGGATCGCAGAATGAGCAGTTCTTC	CASSISTGSQNEQFF
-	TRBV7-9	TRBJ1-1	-	TGTGCCAGCAGTTCCGGGCCTCAGAAAGCTTTCTTT	CASSSGPQKAFF
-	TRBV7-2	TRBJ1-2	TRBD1	TGTGCCAGCAGGAATCAGGGGGTCAGTGGCTACACCTTC	CASRNQGVSGYTF
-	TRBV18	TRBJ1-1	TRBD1	TGTGCCAGCTCACCAAGGGACAGTCTAGAGAACACTGAAGCTTTCTTT	CASSPRDSLENTEAFF
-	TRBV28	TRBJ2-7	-	TGTGCCAGCAGTTTATGGGGACTTCTCACTGTCTACGAGCAGTACTTC	CASSLWGLLTVYEQYF
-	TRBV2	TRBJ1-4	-	TGTGCCAGCAGCCCCCTTAATTTCGTCGGTGAAAAACTGTTTTTT	CASSPLNFVGEKLFF
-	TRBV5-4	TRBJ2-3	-	TGTGCCAGCAGCTCATACGGGGTTCTCGCAGATACGCAGTATTTT	CASSSYGVLADTQYF
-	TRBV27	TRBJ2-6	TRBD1	TGTGCCAGCAGTTTGGGTCGGACAGGGGGCACTGGGGCCAACGTCCTGACTTTC	CASSLGRTGGTGANVLTF
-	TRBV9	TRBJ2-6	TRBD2	TGTGCCAGCAGCGGGCTTGGCGGGAGCCCTGGGGCCAACGTCCTGACTTTC	CASSGLGGSPGANVLTF
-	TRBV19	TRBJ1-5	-	TGTGCCAGTAGTATTAGCGAGGATCAGCCCCAGCATTTT	CASSISEDQPQHF
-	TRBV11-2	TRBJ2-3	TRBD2	TGTGCCAGCAGCTTAATAACTAGCGGGAGAAAGGATACGCAGTATTTT	CASSLITSGRKDTQYF
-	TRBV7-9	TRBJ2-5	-	TGTGCCAGCAGCTTTCCTGGGGCCCAAGAGACCCAGTACTTC	CASSFPGAQETQYF
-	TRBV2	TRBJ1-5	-	TGTGCCAGCGGTTCCGGGGGCGGTCAGCCCCAGCATTTT	CASGSGGGQPQHF
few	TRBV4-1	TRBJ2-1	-	TGCGCCAGCAGCCGCTTCGAAGGCCCGGAACCCTCAGTGAATGAGCAGTTCTTC	CASSRFEGPEPSVNEQFF
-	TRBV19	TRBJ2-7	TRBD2	TGTGCCAGTAGGACTAGCGCGAGCTCCTACGAGCAGTACTTC	CASRTSASSYEQYF
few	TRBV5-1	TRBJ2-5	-	TGCGCCAGCAGCTTGGACAGGGAGGGGACCCAGTACTTC	CASSLDREGTQYF
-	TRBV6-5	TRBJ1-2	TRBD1	TGTGCCAGCAGTTATACAGGGGCCGAGTCGAATGGCTACACCTTC	CASSYTGAESNGYTF
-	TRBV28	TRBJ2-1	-	TGTGCCAGCACCCAAAGGGGACACAAGTCCTACAATGAGCAGTTCTTC	CASTQRGHKSYNEQFF
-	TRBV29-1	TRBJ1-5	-	TGCAGCGTTGGACAGGAGATGAATCAGCCCCAGCATTTT	CSVGQEMNQPQHF
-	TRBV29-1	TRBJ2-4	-	TGCAGCGTTGTTACCCAGGGGAACATTCAGTACTTC	CSVVTQGNIQYF